Following are 9 T cell receptor beta chains from one sample sequenced in a study of blood T cell repertoires in COVID-19. Sequencing was performed with immunoSEQ multiplex PCR; in TCRdb, only in-frame clones are kept and a portion is missing. The table includes roughly 59,000 clones, about 83% detected once. Sample: peripheral blood. The source is a woman older than 75 with acute or convalescent COVID-19.

This rearrangement joins TRBV6-6 to TRBJ2-3, with TRBD2 matching 9 bases. CDR1 and CDR2 (germline): MNHNY, SVGAGI (reference sequence). The CDR3 sequence is 13 residues long. After removal of 5 bases from V and 14 bases from J, the junction contained 11 bases not matched to a gene. The CDR3 spells CASSQGGRVSRYF. The CDR3 DNA follows: TGTGCCAGCAGTCAGGGCGGGAGGGTCTCCCGGTATTTT.

The DNA of the CDR3 is TGTGCCAGCAGCCAAGGGGGAGGGGGTAATGAAAAACTGTTTTTT. The encoded protein is CASSQGGGGNEKLFF. The chain carries TRBV3-1 (or the pseudogene TRBV3-2) and TRBJ1-4; possible D gene TRBD1, 6 bases. With 1 base removed from V and 4 bases from J, the gap between germline ends came to 10 bases. Germline CDR1 is LGHDT and CDR2 is YNNKEL (reference sequence). The CDR3 is 15 amino acids.

The CDR3 sequence is CASSLNTGELFF. For the CDR3, the DNA is TGTGCCAGCAGTCTGAACACCGGGGAGCTGTTTTTT. The chain employs TRBV27 and TRBJ2-2; D unclear. Trimming took off 5 bases at V and 1 base at J, with 2 bases between the two ends. There are 12 residues in the CDR3. Germline values: CDR1 MNHEY, CDR2 SMNVEV (reference sequence).

In its sample, this clone was seen a few times. The rearrangement uses TRBV6-5 and TRBJ2-2; D perhaps matches TRBD2 (5 bases). There are 13 residues in the CDR3. The germline CDR1 and CDR2 sequences are MNHEY and SVGAGI. V lost 10 bases and J 5 bases, leaving 14 bases between the germline ends. CDR3 sequence (DNA): TGTGCCACCGCGAGGGAGTATACCGGGGAGCTGTTTTTT. Protein sequence: CATAREYTGELFF.

V usage is TRBV4-3 and J usage is TRBJ1-6; no reliable D call. In germline, CDR1 is LGHNA, CDR2 YSLEER. CDR3 size: 13 residues. V lost 1 base and J 7 bases, leaving 5 bases between the germline ends. The CDR3 is CASSQGANSPLHF. As DNA, the CDR3 is TGCGCCAGCAGCCAAGGGGCCAATTCACCCCTCCACTTT.

J is TRBJ2-7 and V is TRBV3-1 (or the pseudogene TRBV3-2); 9 bases fit TRBD1. The germline V gene encodes CDR1 LGHDT and CDR2 YNNKEL (reference sequence). This CDR3 contains 14 residues. The V gene end was trimmed by 5 bases and the J gene end by 3 bases; junction bases not matched to a gene: 5. CDR3 coding DNA: TGTGCCAGCAGCTCGGGACAGGGAATCTACGAGCAGTACTTC. Encoded protein: CASSSGQGIYEQYF.

CDR3 coding DNA: TGTGCCAGCAGCGCCATTGGGCGGACAGGGGATGGCTACACCTTC. Amino acid sequence: CASSAIGRTGDGYTF. This chain connects TRBV7-9 to TRBJ1-2; 9 bases match TRBD1. The V segment lost 5 bases and the J segment 6 bases; nucleotides outside the gene matches: 10. CDR3 length equals 15 residues. Germline CDR1 is SEHNR and CDR2 is FQNEAQ (reference sequence).

The chain joins TRBV7-3 to TRBJ2-1; 9 bases are shared with TRBD1. Unmatched junction bases numbered 18, after V lost 6 bases and J lost 9 bases. Germline values: CDR1 SGHTA, CDR2 FQGTGA. This CDR3 is built from 17 residues. In DNA form, the CDR3 reads TGTGCCAGCAGAGAAAGCCTTGGGACAGGGCATAAAACTGAGCAGTTCTTC. It yields the protein CASRESLGTGHKTEQFF.

This chain links TRBV7-2 with TRBJ1-1; TRBD1 agrees at 8 bases. Germline V lookup: CDR1 SGHTA, CDR2 FQGNSA. V was pared by 5 bases and J by 5 bases, with 7 bases of the junction left unmatched. This CDR3 contains 14 residues. CDR3 DNA sequence: TGTGCCAGCAGCCCCAGGACAGGGAGGACTGAAGCTTTCTTT. Residues: CASSPRTGRTEAFF.